A single sample is the source of the 25 T cell receptor beta chains below, sequenced in a study of response to subunit inactivated influenza vaccine. TCRdb reanalysed the RT-PCR reads using MiXCR and keeps one entry per CDR3 protein. The sample gives about 480,000 distinct CDR3 sequences, approximately 10% of which show up once; about 12% is in the top ten. The input for sequencing was PBMCs from blood, taken roughly 45 days after vaccination. These receptors all stem from a man in his forties or fifties who received an inactivated influenza vaccine.

This clonotype showed up many times. The rearrangement links TRBV20-1 to TRBJ2-1; 10 nucleotides line up with TRBD2. Germline CDR1 and CDR2: DFQATT and SNEGSKA (reference sequence). CDR3 length equals 13 residues. With 6 bases clipped from V and 5 bases from J, the junction kept 4 bases outside the gene matches. CDR3 protein: CSASGLANNEQFF. The CDR3 DNA sequence: TGCAGTGCATCGGGACTAGCGAACAATGAGCAGTTCTTC.

This chain uses TRBV9 with TRBJ2-3, with TRBD2 matching over 15 bases. The CDR3 loop spans 20 amino acids. CDR1 SGDLS and CDR2 YYNGEE come from the germline V gene. V trimming: 2 bases; J trimming: 0 bases; junction bases outside the gene matches: 10. CDR3 loop: CASSVWGGLAGGPSTDTQYF. In DNA form, the CDR3 reads TGTGCCAGCAGCGTTTGGGGGGGACTAGCGGGAGGACCTAGCACAGATACGCAGTATTTT.

In this sample, this clonotype turned up many times. The V gene is TRBV29-1, the J gene TRBJ2-1; 9 bases are shared with TRBD1. The CDR3 loop spans 15 amino acids. After removal of 2 bases from V and 8 bases from J, the junction contained 10 bases not matched to a gene. CDR1 is SQVTM and CDR2 is ANQGSEA in the germline V gene. DNA for the CDR3: TGCAGCGTTGAACTGGTCGCGGGACAGGGAGATGAGCAGTTCTTC. Its translation: CSVELVAGQGDEQFF.

The rearrangement uses TRBV10-3 and TRBJ1-1; the D gene is possibly TRBD1 (5 bases). Trimming took off 7 bases at V and 5 bases at J, with 17 bases between the two ends. This CDR3 is 14 amino acids long. Looked up from germline, CDR1 is ENHRY and CDR2 is SYGVKD. This chain's CDR3 is CAIIKGEEKTEAFF. The CDR3 DNA is TGTGCCATCATTAAAGGGGAGGAAAAAACTGAAGCTTTCTTT.

CDR3 DNA sequence: TGTGCCAGCAGGGAGACAGTTACCTACGAGCAGTACTTC. The encoded protein is CASRETVTYEQYF. The chain couples TRBV6-1 to TRBJ2-7; a weak D match, TRBD1 (5 bases). Germline values: CDR1 MNHNS, CDR2 SASEGT. The CDR3 length is 13 residues. V was pared by 6 bases and J by 2 bases, with 11 bases between.

This clonotype was observed many times. The chain links TRBV2 to TRBJ2-1; TRBD2 agrees at 14 bases. Germline trimming cut 2 bases from V and 9 bases from J; bases unmatched to any gene: 9. The CDR3 consists of 17 residues. Germline CDR1 SNHLY, CDR2 FYNNEI. The CDR3 nucleotides are TGTGCCAGCAGTGAATCGGGCGGGACTAGCGGGGGAATTGAGCAGTTCTTC. This sequence encodes CASSESGGTSGGIEQFF.

This clonotype has only a few counts. The chain couples TRBV10-3 to TRBJ2-5, with a possible D match to TRBD1 (6 bases). Looked up from germline, CDR1 is ENHRY and CDR2 is SYGVKD. The CDR3 has 15 amino acids. Trimming took 6 bases from V and 0 from J, leaving 14 bases between them. For the CDR3, the DNA is TGTGCCATCAGCGACAGGTCGAGAAACCAAGAGACCCAGTACTTC. It is translated as CAISDRSRNQETQYF.

This clonotype was counted ten times or more. A read error may produce the germline difference seen at one junction end. This chain joins TRBV7-2 and TRBJ1-6; D is possibly TRBD1 (6 bases). Per the germline V gene, CDR1 is SGHTA and CDR2 is FQGNSA. This CDR3 contains 15 residues. CDR3 sequence (DNA): TGTGCCAGCAGCTTAGGTGGGACATATATTTCACCCCTCCACTTT. It codes for CASSLGGTYISPLHF.

This chain uses TRBV14 with TRBJ2-3, with 8 bases that match TRBD2. Per the germline V gene, CDR1 is SGHDN and CDR2 is FVKESK. The trim removed 0 bases at V and 2 bases at J, leaving 10 bases unmatched. This CDR3 is built from 18 residues. This chain's CDR3 is CASSQDWASGSNTDTQYF. Here the CDR3 DNA reads TGTGCCAGCAGCCAAGATTGGGCAAGCGGGAGCAACACAGATACGCAGTATTTT.

The chain joins TRBV20-1 to TRBJ2-3, with 8 bases matching TRBD2. The CDR3 is made up of 16 amino acids. V lost 3 bases and J lost 0; bases outside the gene matches: 8. The V gene's germline CDR1 is DFQATT and CDR2 SNEGSKA (reference sequence). The CDR3 protein is CSASKSGTSSTDTQYF. Here the CDR3 DNA reads TGCAGTGCTAGCAAATCCGGGACTAGTAGCACAGATACGCAGTATTTT.

This clonotype occurred a few times. The V call is TRBV15, the J call TRBJ2-2; D is uncertain. CDR1 and CDR2 from the germline V gene are LNHNV and YYDKDF (reference sequence). The ends were cut back, 2 bases at V and 6 bases at J, with 13 bases in the middle. The CDR3 runs 15 residues. DNA of the CDR3: TGTGCCACCAGCAGAACTCAAACTACCCCCGGGGAGCTGTTTTTT. Protein product: CATSRTQTTPGELFF.

This clonotype was observed a handful of times. The rearrangement joins TRBV29-1 to TRBJ2-1; 10 nucleotides match TRBD1. Germline V lookup: CDR1 SQVTM, CDR2 ANQGSEA. CDR3 length: 16 residues. V trimming: 5 bases; J trimming: 4 bases; junction bases outside the gene matches: 11. The CDR3 reads CSVPLLGTGVYNEQFF. CDR3 coding DNA: TGCAGCGTTCCCCTCCTCGGGACAGGGGTTTACAATGAGCAGTTCTTC.

V usage is TRBV10-3 and J usage is TRBJ2-7; D perhaps matches TRBD1 (6 bases). The V gene lost 5 bases and the J gene lost 1 base, with 15 bases spanning the gap. CDR3 length: 15 amino acids. Looked up from germline, CDR1 is ENHRY and CDR2 is SYGVKD. The CDR3 loop is CAISSLWDMSYEQYF. The CDR3 DNA is TGTGCCATCAGTTCCCTATGGGACATGTCCTACGAGCAGTACTTC.

The gene calls are TRBV3-1 and TRBJ2-3; D is possibly TRBD2 (5 bases). The germline CDR1 and CDR2 sequences are LGHDT and YNNKEL (reference sequence). Trimming pared 4 bases from V and 2 bases from J, leaving 10 bases between. The CDR3 runs to 14 residues. CDR3 sequence (DNA): TGTGCCAGCAGCCCGAGCGGTCCCACAGATACGCAGTATTTT. Amino acids: CASSPSGPTDTQYF.

Many counts were recorded for this clonotype. The V and J genes are TRBV7-9 and TRBJ1-2; 8 bases are a match to TRBD1. This CDR3 is built from 14 residues. The germline gives CDR1 SEHNR, CDR2 FQNEAQ (reference sequence). Trimming removed 5 bases from V and 4 bases from J; junction bases left unmatched: 6. CDR3 nucleotides: TGTGCCAGCAGCCCTCTGACAGGGGCCTATGGCTACACCTTC. Encoded protein: CASSPLTGAYGYTF.

This clonotype turned up a few times. The genes are TRBV24-1 and TRBJ2-3; a weak D match, TRBD2 (6 bases). V was shortened by 7 bases and J by 0 bases, with 13 bases between the two germline ends. This CDR3 comprises 15 residues. Per the germline V gene, CDR1 is KGHDR and CDR2 is SFDVKD. CDR3 protein: CATSRAGTSTDTQYF. The CDR3 DNA reads as TGTGCCACCAGCAGAGCGGGTACTAGCACAGATACGCAGTATTTT.

In its sample, this clonotype was seen many times. The chain carries TRBV20-1 and TRBJ1-6; TRBD1 might be the D (5 bases). The length of the CDR3 is 15 residues. Trimming took 1 base from V and 6 from J, leaving 13 bases between them. From germline, CDR1 is DFQATT and CDR2 SNEGSKA (reference sequence). The CDR3 sequence is CSARVSTDSNSPLHF. The DNA of the CDR3 is TGCAGTGCTAGAGTGTCGACAGACAGTAATTCACCCCTCCACTTT.

This clonotype was seen a few times. The CDR3 region is CASSLYGGTRTGELFF. For the CDR3, the DNA is TGTGCCAGCAGTTTATACGGGGGAACGAGAACCGGGGAGCTGTTTTTT. The rearrangement joins TRBV28 to TRBJ2-2; D may be TRBD2 (6 bases). Germline lookup yields CDR1 MDHEN and CDR2 SYDVKM. V was trimmed by 1 base and J by 5 bases, leaving 14 bases between them. The CDR3 runs to 16 residues. The full variable domain, in which reference TRBV28 and TRBJ2-2 provide the parts outside the CDR3, is DVKVTQSSRYLVKRTGEKVFLECVQDMDHENMFWYRQDPGLGLRLIYFSYDVKMKEKGDIPEGYSVSREKKERFSLILESASTNQTSMYLCASSLYGGTRTGELFFGEGSRLTVL.

Concerning this clonotype: The junction departs from germline at one end; a sequencing error may be responsible. The CDR3 DNA is TGTGACAGCAAGGGGGATGAGCAGTTCTTC. Translated: CDSKGDEQFF. The rearrangement uses TRBV27 and TRBJ2-1; tentatively, D is TRBD1 (6 bases). Germline-derived CDR1 and CDR2 are MNHEY and SMNVEV (reference sequence). The CDR3 is made up of 10 amino acids.

The chain carries TRBV7-8 and TRBJ1-5; D may be TRBD1 (6 bases). Between the trimmed V and J ends, which lost 5 bases and 5 bases, there was a span of 25 bases. CDR1 and CDR2 from the germline V gene are SGHVS and FQNEAQ. CDR3 length equals 18 residues. The CDR3 is CASSTSGRGSAGHQPQHF. The CDR3 DNA is TGTGCCAGCAGCACCTCGGGCAGGGGCTCGGCTGGCCATCAGCCCCAGCATTTT.

The chain combines TRBV11-2 with TRBJ1-3; no definite D call. V gave up 3 bases and J gave up 0 bases, with 9 bases separating them. The CDR3 is made up of 15 amino acids. Germline values: CDR1 SGHAT, CDR2 FQNNGV. CDR3 loop: CASSFGPSSGNTIYF. CDR3 nucleotides: TGTGCCAGCAGCTTTGGTCCCAGCTCTGGAAACACCATATATTTT.

The V call is TRBV7-6, the J call TRBJ2-7; maybe TRBD2 (6 bases). The CDR3 has 15 amino acids. Trimming removed 8 bases at V and 3 bases at J, with 20 bases between. CDR1 and CDR2 from the germline V gene are SGHVS and FNYEAQ. The CDR3 DNA sequence: TGTGCCAGCTCCTCGCGGACTACTTCCCTCTACGAGCAGTACTTC. Its protein is CASSSRTTSLYEQYF.

This clonotype was found a few times. The chain is built from TRBV7-6 and TRBJ1-6; no clear D gene. Deletions cut 3 bases from V and 9 bases from J, with 21 bases between. CDR1 SGHVS and CDR2 FNYEAQ come from the germline V gene. The CDR3 contains 17 residues. The CDR3 DNA sequence: TGTGCCAGCAGCTTGATGGCCGCCGGCGAATCCGGTTCACCCCTCCACTTT. Amino acids: CASSLMAAGESGSPLHF. Drawing the rest from reference TRBV7-6 and TRBJ1-6, the complete variable domain is GAGVSQSPRYKVTKRGQDVALRCDPISGHVSLYWYRQALGQGPEFLTYFNYEAQQDKSGLPNDRFSAERPEGSISTLTIQRTEQRDSAMYRCASSLMAAGESGSPLHFGNGTRLTVT.

This clonotype has ten or more counts. The V gene is TRBV9, the J gene TRBJ1-1; the D gene is possibly TRBD1 (5 bases). V lost 0 bases to trimming and J lost 7 bases, with 10 bases between them. The CDR3 consists of 13 residues. Germline V gives CDR1 SGDLS, CDR2 YYNGEE. For the CDR3, the DNA is TGTGCCAGCAGCGTAGTGAGCGACAGTGAAGCTTTCTTT. It encodes CASSVVSDSEAFF.

This clonotype was seen a handful of times. V usage is TRBV3-1 and J usage is TRBJ2-5; D not resolved. CDR3 length equals 13 residues. The ends were cut back, 7 bases at V and 0 bases at J, with 9 bases in the middle. CDR1 is LGHDT, CDR2 YNNKEL, per germline (reference sequence). CDR3 sequence reads: CASKQPYQETQYF. The CDR3 nucleotides read TGTGCCAGCAAACAGCCGTACCAAGAGACCCAGTACTTC.